The 23 T cell receptor beta chains reported below all come from one sample, sequenced in a study of blood T cell repertoires in COVID-19 (TCRdb year 2020). Preparation of the library involved the immunoSEQ multiplex PCR assay. What TCRdb holds here is the immuneACCESS table cut down to in-frame rearrangements. Part of the clones is not present; checked against another copy, under half of the missing clones reflect an unresolved V gene, and the others are unexplained. The sample table holds approximately 360,000 clones, of which less than 90% were seen once. The ten largest make up roughly 5.1% of the sample. Sequenced material: PBMCs or T cells enriched from blood (not recorded which). The origin of the receptors is a woman in her forties or fifties who had recovered from COVID-19.

This rearrangement joins TRBV27 to TRBJ2-3; 9 bases map to TRBD1. The CDR3 is made up of 16 amino acids. Germline V CDR1 and CDR2: MNHEY, SMNVEV (reference sequence). The V gene end was trimmed by 7 bases and the J gene end by 4 bases; junction bases not matched to a gene: 12. CDR3: CASKTSGQGFSDTQYF. The CDR3 DNA reads as TGTGCCAGCAAGACGTCGGGACAGGGTTTTTCAGATACGCAGTATTTT.

The chain combines TRBV5-1 with TRBJ1-6, with D perhaps matching TRBD1 (6 bases). Germline loops: CDR1 SGHRS, CDR2 YFSETQ. Trimming took off 0 bases at V and 5 bases at J, with 18 bases between the two ends. There are 18 residues in the CDR3. CDR3 sequence: CASSLAGTHGTNNSPLHF. The CDR3 nucleotides read TGCGCCAGCAGCTTGGCCGGGACACACGGAACGAATAATTCACCCCTCCACTTT.

The chain joins TRBV30 to TRBJ2-5, with 12 bases matching TRBD2. Per germline, CDR1 GTSNPN and CDR2 SVGIG (reference sequence). V shed 8 bases, J shed 4 bases, and the junction held 8 bases outside the gene matches. The CDR3 runs 14 residues. The CDR3, as DNA: TGTGCCCGAGGGCCTAGCGGGGGGGTAGAGACCCAGTACTTC. It encodes CARGPSGGVETQYF.

The CDR3 nucleotides read TGTGCCAGCAGCCAAGAGTATACCAGGGACAATGAGCAGTTCTTC. This sequence encodes CASSQEYTRDNEQFF. The V gene is TRBV3-1 (or the pseudogene TRBV3-2), the J gene TRBJ2-1, with D perhaps TRBD1 (5 bases). V lost 0 bases and J lost 5, with 11 bases in between. Germline CDR1 LGHDT, CDR2 YNNKEL (reference sequence). There are 15 residues in the CDR3.

V and J are TRBV12-3 or TRBV12-4 and TRBJ2-1; TRBD2 might be the D (5 bases). Trimming took off 1 base at V and 15 bases at J, with 16 bases between the two ends. The CDR3 is 13 amino acids. Here the CDR3 DNA reads TGTGCCAGCAGTTTAGGGCTAGCCGAAGATCCGTTCTTC. It yields the protein CASSLGLAEDPFF.

The rearrangement uses TRBV6-5 and TRBJ2-7, with 7 bases identical to TRBD2. V lost 7 bases and J lost 0; bases outside the gene matches: 6. CDR3 length: 14 amino acids. Germline V CDR1 and CDR2: MNHEY, SVGAGI. The CDR3 spells CASNQRGGSYEQYF. The CDR3 region has the DNA TGTGCCAGCAACCAGCGGGGCGGCTCCTACGAGCAGTACTTC.

This clone was seen a handful of times. V and J are TRBV7-6 and TRBJ1-4; 7 bases map to TRBD1. J gave up 1 base and V 1 base, and 6 bases lay outside the gene matches. Per the germline V gene, CDR1 is SGHVS and CDR2 is FNYEAQ. The CDR3 consists of 17 residues. The CDR3 nucleotides read TGTGCCAGCAGCTTAGGAAGACAGGGTCGAACTAATGAAAAACTGTTTTTT. This codes for CASSLGRQGRTNEKLFF.

This clone was counted between two and nine times. This rearrangement joins TRBV28 to TRBJ1-2, with TRBD1 as a possible D gene (5 bases). V shed 2 bases and J shed 5 bases, with 15 bases lying between them. Per germline, CDR1 MDHEN and CDR2 SYDVKM. The CDR3 runs 15 residues. CDR3 nucleotides: TGTGCCAGCAGTTTAATGGGGCTTACCTCTTATGGCTACACCTTC. Protein: CASSLMGLTSYGYTF.

The chain recombines TRBV18 with TRBJ1-2, with D perhaps matching TRBD1 (6 bases). There are 15 residues in the CDR3. V shed 1 base and J shed 4 bases, with 13 bases lying between them. Germline values: CDR1 KGHSH, CDR2 LQKENI. Written as DNA, the CDR3 is TGTGCCAGCTCACCACGGGACACCCTTGGCTATGGCTACACCTTC. Its protein is CASSPRDTLGYGYTF.

A single count supports this clone. The chain links TRBV5-4 to TRBJ2-1; 9 nucleotides match TRBD1. Trimming at V came to 5 bases and at J to 8 bases, leaving 8 bases not matched to a gene. CDR3 length: 14 amino acids. Germline CDR1 SGHNT, CDR2 YYREEE (reference sequence). DNA of the CDR3: TGTGCCAGCAGTTCCGGGACAGGGTCGTATGAGCAGTTCTTC. Its protein product is CASSSGTGSYEQFF.

This clone was counted a single time. The V call is TRBV30, the J call TRBJ2-6; no reliable D call. The CDR3 has 13 residues. The germline CDR1 and CDR2 sequences are GTSNPN and SVGIG (reference sequence). Trimming left V 0 bases short and J 4 bases short, with 4 bases between. The CDR3: CAWSVSGANVLTF. CDR3 DNA sequence: TGTGCCTGGAGTGTATCGGGGGCCAACGTCCTGACTTTC.

The rearrangement joins TRBV27 to TRBJ1-5; 9 nucleotides align to TRBD1. The CDR3 has 15 amino acids. The germline gives CDR1 MNHEY, CDR2 SMNVEV (reference sequence). Unmatched junction bases numbered 7, after V lost 5 bases and J lost 5 bases. The CDR3 sequence: CASSPRTGEDQPQHF. The CDR3 DNA reads TGTGCCAGCAGTCCCCGGACAGGGGAGGATCAGCCCCAGCATTTT.

J is TRBJ1-5 and V is TRBV20-1; maybe TRBD1 (6 bases). Trimming cost V 3 bases and J 7 bases, with 13 bases left between them. This CDR3 comprises 13 residues. From germline, CDR1 is DFQATT and CDR2 SNEGSKA (reference sequence). CDR3 residues: CSASGDKAQPQHF. In DNA form, the CDR3 reads TGCAGTGCTAGTGGGGACAAGGCACAGCCCCAGCATTTT.

This chain uses TRBV7-9 with TRBJ1-2, with 8 bases fitting TRBD1. V shed 8 bases and J 8 bases; nucleotides not matched to a gene: 19. CDR1 SEHNR and CDR2 FQNEAQ come from the germline V gene (reference sequence). The CDR3 has 16 residues. The CDR3, as DNA: TGTGCCAGCTCTGACCCAAGGACAGGGAGGATAGGGGGCTACACCTTC. Amino acids: CASSDPRTGRIGGYTF.

This sequence joins TRBV29-1 and TRBJ1-2; 8 bases align to TRBD1. V trimming: 4 bases; J trimming: 0 bases; junction bases outside the gene matches: 10. CDR1 is SQVTM, CDR2 ANQGSEA, per germline. CDR3 length: 16 residues. For the CDR3, the DNA is TGCAGCGTTGGGGACAGGACAAGGGGGGCTAACTATGGCTACACCTTC. Protein: CSVGDRTRGANYGYTF. The whole variable domain, filled in from reference TRBV29-1 and TRBJ1-2, reads SAVISQKPSRDICQRGTSLTIQCQVDSQVTMMFWYRQQPGQSLTLIATANQGSEATYESGFVIDKFPISRPNLTFSTLTVSNMSPEDSSIYLCSVGDRTRGANYGYTFGSGTRLTVV.

The chain has TRBV13 and TRBJ2-1; a weak D match, TRBD2 (6 bases). The CDR3 sequence is 18 residues long. Between the trimmed V and J ends, which lost 5 bases and 0 bases, there was a span of 20 bases. Germline V gene lookup returns CDR1 PRHDT and CDR2 FYEKMQ (reference sequence). The CDR3 loop reads CASSNPGVSHGSYNEQFF. Written as DNA, the CDR3 is TGTGCCAGCAGCAACCCGGGAGTCAGCCATGGCTCCTACAATGAGCAGTTCTTC.

The rearrangement uses TRBV30 and TRBJ2-5; 12 positions agree with TRBD1. The CDR3 loop spans 20 amino acids. Germline trimming cut 2 bases from V and 4 bases from J; bases unmatched to any gene: 20. Germline CDR1 GTSNPN, CDR2 SVGIG (reference sequence). The CDR3 loop is CAWSILGTGGAKDVRETQYF. CDR3 nucleotides: TGTGCCTGGAGTATCCTCGGGACAGGGGGCGCCAAGGATGTAAGAGAGACCCAGTACTTC.

The J gene is TRBJ1-1, the V gene TRBV12-3 or TRBV12-4, with TRBD1 identical over 7 bases. With V trimmed by 6 bases and J by 6 bases, 4 bases remained unmatched. CDR3 size: 12 residues. CDR3 in amino acids: CASSSGQPEAFF. The CDR3 DNA sequence: TGTGCCAGCAGCTCGGGACAGCCTGAAGCTTTCTTT.

This chain connects TRBV6-2 or TRBV6-3 to TRBJ1-5; weak D call: TRBD1 (5 bases). Deletions cut 5 bases from V and 7 bases from J, with 6 bases between. The CDR3 has 11 residues. The germline gives CDR1 MNHEY, CDR2 SVGEGT. CDR3 sequence reads: CASSQGQPQHF. The CDR3 nucleotides read TGTGCCAGCAGTCAGGGACAGCCCCAGCATTTT.

This clone was counted a few times. The genes are TRBV9 and TRBJ1-6; D is perhaps TRBD1 (5 bases). CDR3 length equals 14 residues. The V and J ends lost 3 bases and 8 bases respectively, with 12 bases between them. The V gene's germline CDR1 is SGDLS and CDR2 YYNGEE. CDR3 residues: CASSGGYRDSPLHF. The CDR3 nucleotides read TGTGCCAGCAGCGGGGGCTACCGGGATTCACCCCTCCACTTT.

This sequence joins TRBV20-1 and TRBJ2-2; D not resolved. Germline CDR1 is DFQATT and CDR2 is SNEGSKA (reference sequence). Trimming removed 4 bases at V and 13 bases at J, with 13 bases between. This CDR3 contains 11 residues. CDR3 DNA sequence: TGCAGTGCTATTAGAGGCCAAGGGCTGTTTTTT. Translated, it gives CSAIRGQGLFF.

This clone has a handful of counts. This chain uses TRBV23-1 with TRBJ1-1, with a tentative D call TRBD1 (5 bases). TRBV23-1 is assigned to the ORF class and has an uncertain function. The ends were cut back, 6 bases at V and 6 bases at J, with 14 bases in the middle. This CDR3 has 13 residues. CDR3 protein: CASSTPGAAEAFF. In DNA, the CDR3 is TGCGCCAGCAGCACCCCTGGGGCGGCTGAAGCTTTCTTT.

A few counts support this clone. The CDR3 DNA sequence: TGTGCCAGCAGCTTAGGTGCTGCGTCCTACGAGCAGTACTTC. It yields the protein CASSLGAASYEQYF. The chain has TRBV7-6 and TRBJ2-7; D is ambiguous. Germline V gene data show CDR1 as SGHVS and CDR2 as FNYEAQ. CDR3 length: 14 residues. Trimming left V 1 base short and J 1 base short, with 8 bases between.